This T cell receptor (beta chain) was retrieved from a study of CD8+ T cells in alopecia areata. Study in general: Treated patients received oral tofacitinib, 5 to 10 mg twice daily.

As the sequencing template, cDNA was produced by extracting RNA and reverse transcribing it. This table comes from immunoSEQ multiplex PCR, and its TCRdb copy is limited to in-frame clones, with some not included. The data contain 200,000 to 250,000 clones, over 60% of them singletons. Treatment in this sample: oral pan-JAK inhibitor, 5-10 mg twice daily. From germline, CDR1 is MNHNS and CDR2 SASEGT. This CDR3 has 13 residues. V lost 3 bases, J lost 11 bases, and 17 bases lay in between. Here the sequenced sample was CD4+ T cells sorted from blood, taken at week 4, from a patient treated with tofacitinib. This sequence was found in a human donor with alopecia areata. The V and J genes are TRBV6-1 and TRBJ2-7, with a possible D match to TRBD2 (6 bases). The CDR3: CASSEPPGGREYF. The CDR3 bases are TGTGCCAGCAGTGAGCCTCCCGGGGGACGGGAGTACTTC.